This T cell receptor (beta chain) originates from a study of T cell responses to AZD1222 COVID-19 vaccine. The study's findings and limits: At baseline, just 6 or 7 AZD1222 recipients tested seropositive. Repertoire samples came only from after the peak T cell response. Vaccine-associated CD4 TCRs spanned spike, dominant at 160-218 and 743-854. Donors skewed white British and female; clonal diversity was possibly underestimated.

This clone was seen just once. What it binds is not known. Clones were sequenced by immunoSEQ multiplex PCR, and TCRdb holds only the in-frame ones, with some missing. The table lists over 85,000 clones, 86% of them singletons. Germline CDR1 SGHTS, CDR2 YDEGEE. CDR3 length: 14 amino acids. The V gene lost 5 bases and the J gene lost 0 bases, with 9 bases spanning the gap. The sequence was collected from an adult in good health. The chain links TRBV5-8 to TRBJ1-5; D ambiguous. This specimen consisted of peripheral blood, obtained on day 0 of AZD1222 vaccination. The CDR3 here is CASREGLSNQPQHF. The CDR3, as DNA: TGTGCCAGCAGAGAAGGCCTTAGCAATCAGCCCCAGCATTTT. Filled out from reference TRBV5-8 and TRBJ1-5, the complete variable domain reads EAGVTQSPTHLIKTRGQQATLRCSPISGHTSVYWYQQALGLGLQFLLWYDEGEERNRGNFPPRFSGRQFPNYSSELNVNALELEDSALYLCASREGLSNQPQHFGDGTRLSIL.